This T cell receptor (beta chain) is drawn from a study of blood T cell repertoires in COVID-19 (dated by TCRdb to between 2020 and 2021). In the study overall: Collaborator samples came from the United States, Italy and Spain and covered acute and convalescent phases of COVID-19. The prospective study material was composed of cDNA or gDNA derived from T cells, B-cell-depleted T cells, or PBMCs. Subjects who had been exposed to COVID-19, were actively infected with it, or had recovered from it provided the deeply sampled blood TCRbeta repertoires that made up the dataset. The repertoires were released in a freely available public database intended as a resource for research on the immune response to SARS-CoV-2. Samples came from the ongoing ImmuneRACE study (first 160 participants) plus 1,254 subjects from 6 global collaborators. The sample metadata nearly always contained a de-identified subject ID, COVID-19 status, age in years and sex. Where available, HLA class I and class II types were obtained from metadata supplied by the sample provider rather than from assay-based typing.

For this clone: This clone's antigen is unknown. Base qualities are not recorded, but no much larger clone differs from it by a single base.

What the authors observed across the whole study: Clinical and demographic metadata were provided uncurated, with the amount varying by source and participant.

TCRbeta CDR3 regions were amplified from genomic DNA using the immunoSEQ Assay, a bias-controlled multiplex PCR. In the authors' own workflow: The number of nucleated cells in each sample was estimated by amplification of reference gene primers within the assay. To quantify the absolute abundance of each unique TCRbeta CDR3 rearrangement, sequence reads were collapsed and filtered. For each sample, productive Simpson clonality was calculated by taking the square root of Simpson's diversity index across productive rearrangements. TCRdb holds this immuneACCESS table with in-frame rearrangements only. Some clones are missing; in checked studies, unresolved V genes explain under half, and the rest has no known cause. The D gene and trimming were derived from the DNA, and the V and J assignments and clone size from that table. The sample table shows about 74,000 clones, and 83% are seen once. The top ten clones comprise around 38% of the sample.

Collaborating institutions collected whole blood in K2EDTA tubes following their own protocols. Collaborator samples were shipped for TCRbeta analysis as frozen whole blood, isolated PBMCs, or DNA extracted from either sample type. The germline V gene sets CDR1 to LGHNA and CDR2 to YSLEER. The V end gives up 0 bases and the J end 3 bases, leaving 10 bases in the junction not matched to a gene. The CDR3 goes from the cysteine to the phenylalanine over 19 residues. Kept here is only the CDR3 DNA, which spans 57 bases and is read in frame from base 1. The source material was peripheral blood. The TCR was taken from a man at least 80 years old with acute or convalescent COVID-19. The V and J segments used are TRBV4-3 and TRBJ2-3, and 12 junction bases match TRBD2. The encoded CDR3 is CASSQDIGLAGPKTDTQYF. The bases are TGCGCCAGCAGCCAAGATATAGGACTAGCGGGGCCCAAGACAGATACGCAGTATTTT.